A selection of T cell receptor beta chains follows, all from one sample in a study of STAT3 mutations in large granular lymphocyte leukemia. Generated by immunoSEQ multiplex PCR, the TCRdb table keeps only in-frame clones and is missing some. The sample comprises 30,000 to 35,000 clones, roughly 80% of which are singletons, and about 30% rests with the top ten. The sample consisted of peripheral blood mononuclear cells. These receptors originate from a woman in her 50s with T-cell large granular lymphocyte leukemia. Some clones in this sample may be carry-over from other donors' samples. The CDR3 runs from the conserved cysteine through the conserved F or W. Fields, in order: D gene, V gene, J gene, clone size, CDR3 DNA, CDR3 protein. The D gene is left open where the match is weak. Only part of the rows carry a size: once, few, many, or a class if the clone is expanded.

TRBD1,TRBV13,TRBJ1-1,-,TGTGCCAGCAGCCCGAGGACAGGGGGCACTGAAGCTTTCTTT,CASSPRTGGTEAFF
-,TRBV27,TRBJ2-2,-,TGTGCCAGCAGATCCCTTTTCACCGGGGAGCTGTTTTTT,CASRSLFTGELFF
-,TRBV9,TRBJ2-6,-,TGTGCCAGCAGCCGAGTCTCTGGGGCCAACGTCCTGACTTTC,CASSRVSGANVLTF
TRBD1,TRBV4-2,TRBJ1-2,few,TGTGCCAGCAGCCAAGATGAGGGGACAGTTTATGGCTACACCTTC,CASSQDEGTVYGYTF
-,TRBV30,TRBJ2-5,-,TGTGCCTGGAAGCAGAATGACCAAGAGACCCAGTACTTC,CAWKQNDQETQYF
-,TRBV30,TRBJ1-5,few,TGTGCCTGGCAGGGGAGCGGCAATCAGCCCCAGCATTTT,CAWQGSGNQPQHF
-,TRBV5-1,TRBJ2-2,few,TGCGCCAGCAGCTTGGCTCCCCGTGGGGTACGGAACACCGGGGAGCTGTTTTTT,CASSLAPRGVRNTGELFF
TRBD1,TRBV5-1,TRBJ1-1,-,TGCGCCAGCAGATTGGACAGGGGTTTAACTGAAGCTTTCTTT,CASRLDRGLTEAFF
TRBD2,TRBV4-3,TRBJ2-7,-,TGCGCCAGCAGCCACGCTTCTAGCGGTCTCTCCTACGAGCAGTACTTC,CASSHASSGLSYEQYF
TRBD1,TRBV27,TRBJ1-5,-,TGTGCCAGCAGCGTGGACAGGGGAGGCAATCAGCCCCAGCATTTT,CASSVDRGGNQPQHF
-,TRBV28,TRBJ1-2,few,TGTGCCAGCAGTTCTCCCGGGACCGCGGCGGGAGGCTACACCTTC,CASSSPGTAAGGYTF
-,TRBV27,TRBJ2-7,-,TGTGCCAGCAGTGAGGTGGCGGGCTCCTACGAGCAGTACTTC,CASSEVAGSYEQYF
-,TRBV5-1,TRBJ2-2,-,TGCGCCAGCAGCTTGGACGGCAACACCGGGGAGCTGTTTTTT,CASSLDGNTGELFF
-,TRBV5-4,TRBJ2-7,-,TGTGCCAGCAGCTTGTTCGGGAGAATCGAGCAGTACTTC,CASSLFGRIEQYF
-,TRBV5-5,TRBJ1-2,-,TGTGCCAGCAGCTTGGACGGCTGGGATGGCTACACCTTC,CASSLDGWDGYTF
-,TRBV7-2,TRBJ2-1,-,TGTGCCAGCAGCCAAGAGGGAATCGCCTACAATGAGCAGTTCTTC,CASSQEGIAYNEQFF
-,TRBV7-9,TRBJ1-3,-,TGTGCCAGCAGCGGAGGGGGGAGCTCTGGAAACACCATATATTTT,CASSGGGSSGNTIYF
-,TRBV5-1,TRBJ2-3,-,TGCGCCAGCAGCTTGGACGTGCAAAGTGGCTTGACGCAGTATTTT,CASSLDVQSGLTQYF